A selection of T cell receptor beta chains follows, all from one sample in a study of beta chain features in type 1 diabetes. Using immunoSEQ multiplex PCR, the repertoire was profiled, and TCRdb retains in-frame clones only, with some absent. This table holds about 390,000 clones, over 8.5% found once. The material sequenced was central memory CD4+ T cells from blood. The receptor source for this set is a man aged 30-40 years with type 1 diabetes. Both conserved end residues are part of each CDR3. A D gene is named only where the DNA matches it firmly. Clone size, where shown, is once, few, many, or a class for clones that have expanded.

cdr3_length,d_call,v_call,j_call,clone_size,cdr3_aa,cdr3_nt
16,NA,TRBV4-1,TRBJ1-2,few,CASSSMSVGGGYGYTF,TGCGCCAGCAGCTCAATGAGCGTCGGGGGGGGCTATGGCTACACCTTC
13,NA,TRBV27,TRBJ1-1,NA,CASSLSVNTEAFF,TGTGCCAGCAGTTTATCCGTGAACACTGAAGCTTTCTTT
14,TRBD1,TRBV9,TRBJ2-7,NA,CASSKGTGASEQYF,TGTGCCAGCAGCAAAGGGACAGGGGCAAGCGAGCAGTACTTC
16,NA,TRBV28,TRBJ1-2,few,CASSLGERSRPYGYTF,TGTGCCAGCAGTTTAGGAGAACGAAGCCGCCCCTATGGCTACACCTTC
14,NA,TRBV11-3,TRBJ2-7,once,CASSLNTGWREQYF,TGTGCCAGCAGCTTAAATACAGGGTGGAGAGAGCAGTACTTC
12,NA,TRBV11-2,TRBJ2-1,NA,CASSLVGNEQFF,TGTGCCAGCAGCTTAGTTGGGAATGAGCAGTTCTTC
15,NA,TRBV25-1,TRBJ2-3,NA,CASTSSGASTDTQYF,TGTGCCAGCACTTCGAGCGGTGCTAGCACAGATACGCAGTATTTT
14,TRBD1,TRBV5-4,TRBJ1-4,many,CASSQDRGQGKLFF,TGTGCCAGCAGCCAGGACAGGGGGCAAGGAAAACTGTTTTTT
14,TRBD1,TRBV2,TRBJ1-1,few,CASSLQGRNTEAFF,TGTGCCAGCAGCTTACAGGGGCGGAACACTGAAGCTTTCTTT
14,NA,TRBV30,TRBJ1-3,few,CAWALGSSGNTIYF,TGTGCCTGGGCCCTGGGGAGCTCTGGAAACACCATATATTTT
14,TRBD1,TRBV7-6,TRBJ1-1,NA,CASSLQGGNTEAFF,TGTGCCAGCAGCTTGCAGGGGGGGAACACTGAAGCTTTCTTT
13,NA,TRBV7-8,TRBJ1-5,few,CASSLESNQPQHF,TGTGCCAGCAGCTTAGAAAGCAATCAGCCCCAGCATTTT
16,NA,TRBV4-2,TRBJ2-1,many,CASSQEQGPWDNEQFF,TGTGCCAGCAGCCAAGAGCAGGGACCTTGGGACAATGAGCAGTTCTTC
13,NA,TRBV7-2,TRBJ2-3,NA,CASSAARTDTQYF,TGTGCCAGCAGCGCGGCTAGGACAGATACGCAGTATTTT
16,TRBD2,TRBV4-1,TRBJ2-2,many,CASSQDRLAGAGELFF,TGCGCCAGCAGCCAAGACAGGCTAGCGGGAGCCGGGGAGCTGTTTTTT
15,TRBD1,TRBV5-4,TRBJ2-3,NA,CASSTGQGIADTQYF,TGTGCCAGCAGCACGGGACAGGGGATCGCAGATACGCAGTATTTT
16,NA,TRBV5-4,TRBJ2-7,NA,CASSLDGGSKAYEQYF,TGTGCCAGCAGCCTAGACGGGGGAAGCAAGGCCTACGAGCAGTACTTC
15,TRBD1,TRBV30,TRBJ2-1,few,CAWSEGTGAANEQFF,TGTGCCTGGAGTGAAGGGACAGGTGCCGCGAATGAGCAGTTCTTC
12,NA,TRBV7-9,TRBJ2-7,NA,CASSFFGDEQYF,TGTGCCAGCAGCTTCTTCGGGGATGAGCAGTACTTC
14,TRBD1,TRBV5-1,TRBJ1-1,few,CASSLDRVDTEAFF,TGCGCCAGCAGCCTGGACAGGGTCGACACTGAAGCTTTCTTT
16,TRBD2,TRBV5-4,TRBJ2-1,many,CASSSGGGLGYNEQFF,TGTGCCAGCAGCTCCGGCGGGGGACTCGGATACAATGAGCAGTTCTTC
15,NA,TRBV11-2,TRBJ2-7,many,CASSSGHLRGDEQYF,TGTGCCAGCAGCTCAGGACATCTCCGCGGAGACGAGCAGTACTTC
12,TRBD2,TRBV2,TRBJ2-7,NA,CASSGLAGEQYF,TGTGCCAGCAGTGGACTAGCGGGCGAGCAGTACTTC
13,NA,TRBV30,TRBJ2-3,many,CAWSVYVTDTQYF,TGTGCCTGGAGTGTATATGTCACAGATACGCAGTATTTT
15,NA,TRBV27,TRBJ2-1,NA,CASSLSGTSYNEQFF,TGTGCCAGCAGTTTATCAGGGACCTCCTACAATGAGCAGTTCTTC
16,TRBD1,TRBV2,TRBJ1-1,NA,CASRERTTGVNTEAFF,TGTGCCAGCAGAGAAAGGACAACAGGGGTGAACACTGAAGCTTTCTTT
14,TRBD2,TRBV7-9,TRBJ2-7,NA,CASSIAGGSHEQYF,TGTGCCAGCAGTATAGCGGGAGGATCCCACGAGCAGTACTTC
13,NA,TRBV14,TRBJ1-2,few,CASSQGQDYGYTF,TGTGCCAGCAGCCAAGGACAGGACTATGGCTACACCTTC
15,TRBD1,TRBV4-1,TRBJ2-3,NA,CASSRGQVVTDTQYF,TGCGCCAGCAGCCGAGGACAGGTCGTTACAGATACGCAGTATTTT
14,TRBD1,TRBV2,TRBJ2-2,few,CASRGQTSTGELFF,TGTGCCAGCAGGGGACAGACCTCGACCGGGGAGCTGTTTTTT
13,TRBD1,TRBV27,TRBJ2-1,NA,CASRGQGYNEQFF,TGTGCCAGCAGAGGACAGGGCTACAATGAGCAGTTCTTC
13,NA,TRBV10-3,TRBJ2-5,few,CAISEAGQETQYF,TGTGCCATCAGTGAAGCGGGCCAAGAGACCCAGTACTTC
15,NA,TRBV21-1,TRBJ2-1,few,CASSKGLQGNNEQFF,TGTGCCAGCAGCAAAGGCTTACAGGGAAACAATGAGCAGTTCTTC
12,NA,TRBV4-2,TRBJ2-1,few,CASSRTAAEQFF,TGTGCCAGCAGCCGCACAGCAGCCGAGCAGTTCTTC
11,NA,TRBV7-2,TRBJ2-7,few,CASSLLAEQYF,TGTGCCAGCAGCCTTTTAGCGGAGCAGTACTTC
15,TRBD2,TRBV28,TRBJ2-7,NA,CASSPLAGGGNEQYF,TGTGCCAGCAGTCCCCTAGCGGGAGGGGGAAACGAGCAGTACTTC
14,NA,TRBV5-1,TRBJ1-4,few,CASSSGLGSEKLFF,TGCGCCAGCAGCTCGGGACTGGGAAGCGAAAAACTGTTTTTT
14,NA,TRBV15,TRBJ1-4,NA,CATRQGAGNEKLFF,TGTGCCACCAGGCAAGGGGCGGGTAATGAAAAACTGTTTTTT